This T cell receptor (beta chain) was captured by sequencing in a study of blood T cell repertoires in COVID-19. In the study overall: The origin of the acute and convalescent COVID-19 samples was the United States, Italy and Spain. T cells, B-cell-depleted T cells, or PBMCs supplied cDNA or gDNA.

The CDR3 spans 15 residues. Study processing details: Amplified reference gene primers provided the basis for estimating nucleated cell counts. The table came from immunoSEQ multiplex PCR; TCRdb's copy has only in-frame clones and leaves some out. Clonal size and the V and J genes are those of that table, whereas D and trimming came from the DNA. The table records approximately 130,000 clones, about 80% of them present only once. The chain recombines TRBV21-1 with TRBJ1-4; no DNA check was done on the table's D call, TRBD1. TRBV21-1 constitutes a pseudogene. Sequencing input: peripheral blood. The TCR originated in a human donor in a cohort sampled during active COVID-19. The CDR3 region has the DNA TGTGCCAGCAGAGATCCCCGGGACAGAAATGAAAAACTGTTTTTT. It translates to CASRDPRDRNEKLFF.